A single T cell receptor (beta chain) is shown here with its context. The antigen is not known. V lost 6 bases, J lost 15 bases, and 7 bases stayed unmatched. Germline CDR1 is WNHNN and CDR2 is SYGVQD (reference sequence). The CDR3 is 11 amino acids. The table came from immunoSEQ multiplex PCR; TCRdb's copy has only in-frame clones and leaves some out. Found here are approximately 170,000 clones, more than 85% of them singletons; the top ten hold around 4.5%. This specimen comes from a study of lymphopenia after photon versus proton radiotherapy. Study-wide results and caveats: Under photons, naive T cells and diversity fell while effector/memory populations rose.

This chain connects TRBV10-1 to TRBJ2-1; 8 bases agree with TRBD1. This clonotype was sampled from a man aged 50 to 59 with gastric cancer. The sequenced sample was peripheral blood, obtained from a patient treated with photon-based radiotherapy. CDR3 residues: CASRKPGQAFF. In DNA, the CDR3 is TGCGCCAGCAGGAAACCGGGACAGGCGTTCTTC.